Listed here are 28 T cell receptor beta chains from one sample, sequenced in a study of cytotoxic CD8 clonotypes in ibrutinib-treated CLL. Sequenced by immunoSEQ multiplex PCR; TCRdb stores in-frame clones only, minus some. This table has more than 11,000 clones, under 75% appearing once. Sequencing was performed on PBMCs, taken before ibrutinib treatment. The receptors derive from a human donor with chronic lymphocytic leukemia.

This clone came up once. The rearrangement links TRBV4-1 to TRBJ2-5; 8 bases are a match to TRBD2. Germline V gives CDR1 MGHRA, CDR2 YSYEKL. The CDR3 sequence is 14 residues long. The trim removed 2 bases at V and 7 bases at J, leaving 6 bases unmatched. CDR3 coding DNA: TGCGCCAGCAGCCAACCGACTAGCGAGCCGACCCAGTACTTC. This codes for CASSQPTSEPTQYF.

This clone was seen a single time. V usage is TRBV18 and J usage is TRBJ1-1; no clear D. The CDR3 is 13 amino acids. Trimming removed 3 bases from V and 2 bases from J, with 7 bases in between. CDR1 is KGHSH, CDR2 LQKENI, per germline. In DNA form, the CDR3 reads TGTGCCAGCTCACCTACGGCTAACACTGAAGCTTTCTTT. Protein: CASSPTANTEAFF. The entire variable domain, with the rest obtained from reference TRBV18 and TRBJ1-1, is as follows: NAGVMQNPRHLVRRRGQEARLRCSPMKGHSHVYWYRQLPEEGLKFMVYLQKENIIDESGMPKERFSAEFPKEGPSILRIQQVVRGDSAAYFCASSPTANTEAFFGQGTRLTVV.

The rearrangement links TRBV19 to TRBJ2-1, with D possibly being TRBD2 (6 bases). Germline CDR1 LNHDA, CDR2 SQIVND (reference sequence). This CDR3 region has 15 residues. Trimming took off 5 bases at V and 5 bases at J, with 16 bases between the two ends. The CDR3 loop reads CASSSRAGRDNEQFF. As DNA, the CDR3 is TGTGCCAGTAGTTCCAGAGCGGGCCGGGACAATGAGCAGTTCTTC. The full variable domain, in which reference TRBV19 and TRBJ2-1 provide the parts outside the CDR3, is DGGITQSPKYLFRKEGQNVTLSCEQNLNHDAMYWYRQDPGQGLRLIYYSQIVNDFQKGDIAEGYSVSREKKESFPLTVTSAQKNPTAFYLCASSSRAGRDNEQFFGPGTRLTVL.

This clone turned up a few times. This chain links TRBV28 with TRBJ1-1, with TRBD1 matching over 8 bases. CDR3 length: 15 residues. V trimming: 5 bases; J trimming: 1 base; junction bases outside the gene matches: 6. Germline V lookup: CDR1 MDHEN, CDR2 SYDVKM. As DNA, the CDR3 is TGTGCCAGCAGTCTGACAGGGGCTGGGAACACTGAAGCTTTCTTT. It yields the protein CASSLTGAGNTEAFF.

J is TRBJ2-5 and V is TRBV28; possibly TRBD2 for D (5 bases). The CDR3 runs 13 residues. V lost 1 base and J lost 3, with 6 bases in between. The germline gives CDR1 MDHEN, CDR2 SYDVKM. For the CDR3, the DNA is TGTGCCAGCAGTTTATCCGGGGAAGAGACCCAGTACTTC. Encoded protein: CASSLSGEETQYF.

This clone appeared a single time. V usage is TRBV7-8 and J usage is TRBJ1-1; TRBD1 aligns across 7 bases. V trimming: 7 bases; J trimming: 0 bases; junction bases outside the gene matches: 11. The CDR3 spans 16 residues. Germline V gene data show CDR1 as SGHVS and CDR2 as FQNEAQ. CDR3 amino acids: CASTIREGAVNTEAFF. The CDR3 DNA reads TGTGCCAGCACAATCAGAGAGGGGGCCGTGAACACTGAAGCTTTCTTT.

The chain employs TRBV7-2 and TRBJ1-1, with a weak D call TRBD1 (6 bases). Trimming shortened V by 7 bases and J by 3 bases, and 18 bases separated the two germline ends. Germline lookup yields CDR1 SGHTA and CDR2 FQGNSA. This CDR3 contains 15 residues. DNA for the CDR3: TGTGCCAGCACCGCGCCGGGGGGCTTGGACACTGAAGCTTTCTTT. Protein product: CASTAPGGLDTEAFF.

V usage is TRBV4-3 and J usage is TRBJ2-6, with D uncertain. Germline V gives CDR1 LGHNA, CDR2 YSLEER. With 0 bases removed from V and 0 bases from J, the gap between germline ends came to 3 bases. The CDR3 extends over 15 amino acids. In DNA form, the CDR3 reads TGCGCCAGCAGCCAAGAGTCCTCTGGGGCCAACGTCCTGACTTTC. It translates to CASSQESSGANVLTF.

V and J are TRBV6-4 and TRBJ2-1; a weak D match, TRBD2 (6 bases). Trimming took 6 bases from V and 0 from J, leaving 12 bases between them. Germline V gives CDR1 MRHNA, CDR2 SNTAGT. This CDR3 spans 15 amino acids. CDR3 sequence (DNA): TGTGCCAGCAGCCCCGAGGGAGGCTCCTACAATGAGCAGTTCTTC. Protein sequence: CASSPEGGSYNEQFF.

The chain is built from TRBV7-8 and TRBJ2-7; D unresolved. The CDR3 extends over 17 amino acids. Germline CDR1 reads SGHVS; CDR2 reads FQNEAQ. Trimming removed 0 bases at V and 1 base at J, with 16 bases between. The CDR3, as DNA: TGTGCCAGCAGCTTAGCCCCCCCCGGCGACGCTTCCTACGAGCAGTACTTC. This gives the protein CASSLAPPGDASYEQYF.

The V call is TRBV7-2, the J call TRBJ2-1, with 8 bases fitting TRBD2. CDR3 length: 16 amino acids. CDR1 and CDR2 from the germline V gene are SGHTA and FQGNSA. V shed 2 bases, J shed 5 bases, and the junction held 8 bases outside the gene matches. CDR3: CASSLPAGGVDNEQFF. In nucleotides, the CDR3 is TGTGCCAGCAGCTTACCCGCCGGGGGGGTTGACAATGAGCAGTTCTTC.

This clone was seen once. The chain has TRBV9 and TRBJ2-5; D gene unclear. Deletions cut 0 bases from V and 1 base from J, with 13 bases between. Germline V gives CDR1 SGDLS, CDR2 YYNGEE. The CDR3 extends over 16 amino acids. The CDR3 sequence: CASSVAGVGFQETQYF. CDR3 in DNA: TGTGCCAGCAGCGTAGCCGGCGTGGGATTCCAAGAGACCCAGTACTTC.

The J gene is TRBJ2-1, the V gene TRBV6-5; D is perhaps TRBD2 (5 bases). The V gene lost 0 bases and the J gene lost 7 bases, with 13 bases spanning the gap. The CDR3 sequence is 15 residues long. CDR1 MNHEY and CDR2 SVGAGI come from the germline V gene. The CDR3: CASSYSGLGGNEQFF. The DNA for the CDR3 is TGTGCCAGCAGTTACTCGGGTCTGGGCGGGAATGAGCAGTTCTTC.

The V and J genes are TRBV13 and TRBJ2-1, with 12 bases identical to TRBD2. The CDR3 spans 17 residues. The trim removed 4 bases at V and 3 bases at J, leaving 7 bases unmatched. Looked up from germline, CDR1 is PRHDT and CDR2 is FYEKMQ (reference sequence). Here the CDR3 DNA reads TGTGCCAGCAGCTCACGGGGACTAGCGGGCCTCTACAATGAGCAGTTCTTC. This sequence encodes CASSSRGLAGLYNEQFF.

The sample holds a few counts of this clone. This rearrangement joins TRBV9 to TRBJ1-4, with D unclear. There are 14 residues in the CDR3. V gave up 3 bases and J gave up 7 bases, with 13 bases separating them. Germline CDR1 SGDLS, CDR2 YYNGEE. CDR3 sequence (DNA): TGTGCCAGCAGCGGGCGGGTTAGCGGTGAAAAACTGTTTTTT. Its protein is CASSGRVSGEKLFF.

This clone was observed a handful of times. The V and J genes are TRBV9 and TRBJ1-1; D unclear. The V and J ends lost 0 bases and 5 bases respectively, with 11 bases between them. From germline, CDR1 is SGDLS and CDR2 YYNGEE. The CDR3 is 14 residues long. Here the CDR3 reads CASSVGAIGTEAFF. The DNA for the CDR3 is TGTGCCAGCAGCGTAGGGGCAATCGGAACTGAAGCTTTCTTT. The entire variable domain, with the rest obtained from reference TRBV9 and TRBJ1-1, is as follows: DSGVTQTPKHLITATGQRVTLRCSPRSGDLSVYWYQQSLDQGLQFLIQYYNGEERAKGNILERFSAQQFPDLHSELNLSSLELGDSALYFCASSVGAIGTEAFFGQGTRLTVV.

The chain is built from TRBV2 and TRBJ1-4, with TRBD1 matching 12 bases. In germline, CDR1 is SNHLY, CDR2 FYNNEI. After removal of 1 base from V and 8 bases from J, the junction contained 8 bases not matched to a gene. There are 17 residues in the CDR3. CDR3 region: CASSEGGTGGAGEKLFF. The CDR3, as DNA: TGTGCCAGCAGTGAAGGGGGGACAGGGGGCGCAGGGGAAAAACTGTTTTTT.

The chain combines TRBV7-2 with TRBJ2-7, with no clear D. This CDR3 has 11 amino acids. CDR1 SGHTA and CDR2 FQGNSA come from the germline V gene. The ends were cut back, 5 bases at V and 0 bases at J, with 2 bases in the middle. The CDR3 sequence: CASSASYEQYF. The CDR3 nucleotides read TGTGCCAGCAGCGCCTCCTACGAGCAGTACTTC.

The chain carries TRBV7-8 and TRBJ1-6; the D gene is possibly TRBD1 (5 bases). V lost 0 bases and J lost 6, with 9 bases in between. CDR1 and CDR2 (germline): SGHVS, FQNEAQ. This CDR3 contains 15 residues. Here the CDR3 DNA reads TGTGCCAGCAGCTTAGCAGGGGCGGGTAATTCACCCCTCCACTTT. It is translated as CASSLAGAGNSPLHF.

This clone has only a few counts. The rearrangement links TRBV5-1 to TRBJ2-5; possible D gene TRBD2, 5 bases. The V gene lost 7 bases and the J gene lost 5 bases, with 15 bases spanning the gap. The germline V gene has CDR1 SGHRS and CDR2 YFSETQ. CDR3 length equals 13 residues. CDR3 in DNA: TGCGCCAGCCGGACCGTCGGCGGGGAGACCCAGTACTTC. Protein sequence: CASRTVGGETQYF.

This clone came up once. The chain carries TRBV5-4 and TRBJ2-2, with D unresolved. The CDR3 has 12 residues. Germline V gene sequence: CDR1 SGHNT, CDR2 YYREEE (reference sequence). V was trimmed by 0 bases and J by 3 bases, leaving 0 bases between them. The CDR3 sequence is CASSLDTGELFF. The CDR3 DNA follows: TGTGCCAGCAGCTTGGACACCGGGGAGCTGTTTTTT.

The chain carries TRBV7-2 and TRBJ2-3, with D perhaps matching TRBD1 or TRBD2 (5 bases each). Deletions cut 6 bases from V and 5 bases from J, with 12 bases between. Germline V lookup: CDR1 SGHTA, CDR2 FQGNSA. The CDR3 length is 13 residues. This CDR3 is CASRPGGGDTQYF. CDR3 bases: TGTGCCAGCAGGCCCGGTGGGGGAGATACGCAGTATTTT.

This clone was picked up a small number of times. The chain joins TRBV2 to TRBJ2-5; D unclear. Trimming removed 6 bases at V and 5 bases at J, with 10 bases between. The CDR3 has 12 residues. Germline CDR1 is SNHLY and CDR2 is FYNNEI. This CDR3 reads CASRPLGETQYF. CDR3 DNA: TGTGCCAGCAGACCGCTGGGGGAGACCCAGTACTTC.

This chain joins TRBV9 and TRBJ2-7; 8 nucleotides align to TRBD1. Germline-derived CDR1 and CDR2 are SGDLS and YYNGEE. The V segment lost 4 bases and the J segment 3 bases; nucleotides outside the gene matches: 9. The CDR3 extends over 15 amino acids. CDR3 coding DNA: TGTGCCAGCAGCCCCCGGACAGGGCTACACTACGAGCAGTACTTC. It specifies CASSPRTGLHYEQYF.

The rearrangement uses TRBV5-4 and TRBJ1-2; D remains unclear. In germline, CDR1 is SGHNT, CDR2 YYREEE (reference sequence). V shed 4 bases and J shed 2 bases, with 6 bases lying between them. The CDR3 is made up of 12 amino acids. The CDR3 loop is CASSPDNYGYTF. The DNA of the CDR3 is TGTGCCAGCAGCCCCGACAACTATGGCTACACCTTC.

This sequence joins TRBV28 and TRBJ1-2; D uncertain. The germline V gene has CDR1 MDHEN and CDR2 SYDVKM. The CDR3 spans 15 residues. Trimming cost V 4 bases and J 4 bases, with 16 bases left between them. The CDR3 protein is CASSSTAGRGYGYTF. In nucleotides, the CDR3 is TGTGCCAGCAGTTCCACAGCCGGCCGGGGCTATGGCTACACCTTC.

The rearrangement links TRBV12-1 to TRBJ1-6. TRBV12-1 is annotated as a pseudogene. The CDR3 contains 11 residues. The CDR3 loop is CASSSRLSLHF. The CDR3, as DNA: TGTGCCAGCAGCTCCCGCTTGTCCCTCCACTTT.

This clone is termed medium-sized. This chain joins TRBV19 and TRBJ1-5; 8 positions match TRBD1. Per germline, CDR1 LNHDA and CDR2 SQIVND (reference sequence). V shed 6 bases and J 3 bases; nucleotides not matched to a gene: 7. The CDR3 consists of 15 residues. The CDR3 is CASRQTGAPNQPQHF. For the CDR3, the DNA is TGTGCCAGTAGGCAGACAGGGGCGCCCAATCAGCCCCAGCATTTT. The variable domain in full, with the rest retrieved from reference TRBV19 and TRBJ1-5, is DGGITQSPKYLFRKEGQNVTLSCEQNLNHDAMYWYRQDPGQGLRLIYYSQIVNDFQKGDIAEGYSVSREKKESFPLTVTSAQKNPTAFYLCASRQTGAPNQPQHFGDGTRLSIL.